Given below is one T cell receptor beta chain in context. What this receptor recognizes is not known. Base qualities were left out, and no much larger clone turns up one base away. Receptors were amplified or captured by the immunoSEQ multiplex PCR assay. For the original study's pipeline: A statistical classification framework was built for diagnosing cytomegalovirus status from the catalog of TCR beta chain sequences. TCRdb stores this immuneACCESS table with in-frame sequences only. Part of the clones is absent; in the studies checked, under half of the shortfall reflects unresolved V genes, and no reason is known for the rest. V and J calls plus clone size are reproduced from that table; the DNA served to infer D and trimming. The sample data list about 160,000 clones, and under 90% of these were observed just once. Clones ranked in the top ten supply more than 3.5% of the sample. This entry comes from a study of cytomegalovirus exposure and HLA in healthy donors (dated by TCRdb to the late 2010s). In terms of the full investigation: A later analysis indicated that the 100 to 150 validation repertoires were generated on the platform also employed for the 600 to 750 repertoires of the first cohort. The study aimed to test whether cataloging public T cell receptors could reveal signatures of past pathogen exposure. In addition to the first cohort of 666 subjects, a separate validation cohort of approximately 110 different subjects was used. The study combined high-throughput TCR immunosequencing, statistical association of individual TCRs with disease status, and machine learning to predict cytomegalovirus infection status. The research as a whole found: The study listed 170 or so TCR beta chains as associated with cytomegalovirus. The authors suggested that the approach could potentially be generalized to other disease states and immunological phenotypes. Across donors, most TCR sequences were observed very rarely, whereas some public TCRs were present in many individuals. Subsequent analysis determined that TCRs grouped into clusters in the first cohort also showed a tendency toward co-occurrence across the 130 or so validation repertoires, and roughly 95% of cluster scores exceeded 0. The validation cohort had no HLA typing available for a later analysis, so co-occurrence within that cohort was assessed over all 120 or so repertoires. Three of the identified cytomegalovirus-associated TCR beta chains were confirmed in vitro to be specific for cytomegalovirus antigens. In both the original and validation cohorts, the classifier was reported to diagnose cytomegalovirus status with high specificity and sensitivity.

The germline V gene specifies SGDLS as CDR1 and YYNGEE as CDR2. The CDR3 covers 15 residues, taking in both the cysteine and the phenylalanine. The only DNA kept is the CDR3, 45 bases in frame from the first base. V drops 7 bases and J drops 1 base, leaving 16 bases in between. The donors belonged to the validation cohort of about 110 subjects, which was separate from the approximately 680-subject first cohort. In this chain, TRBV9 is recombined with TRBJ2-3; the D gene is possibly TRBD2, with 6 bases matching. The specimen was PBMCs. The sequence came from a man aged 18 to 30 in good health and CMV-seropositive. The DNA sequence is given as TGTGCCAGCGGAGGGGTGTTTAGCGGCACAGATACGCAGTATTTT. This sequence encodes CASGGVFSGTDTQYF.